Reported below is one TCR beta chain. Its cognate antigen is unknown. The source of the sample is a study of cytomegalovirus exposure and HLA in healthy donors. Study in general: T cells numbering around 190 million yielded fewer than 140 million unique TCR beta sequences in an earlier analysis. Roughly 80% of more than 300 genotyped donors fell in the Caucasian-associated ancestry cluster.

General study findings and limits: Most subjects' HLA-A and HLA-B alleles were reportedly predicted from TCR beta sequences.

Germline CDR1 is MNHEY and CDR2 is SVGAGI. The V and J ends lost 0 bases and 0 bases respectively, with 8 bases between them. This CDR3 contains 15 residues. The PCR made use of 60 Vbeta and 13 Jbeta primers. The repertoire was sequenced with immunoSEQ multiplex PCR; TCRdb's copy has only in-frame clones and lacks some. The data contain 60,000 to 75,000 clones, around 82% of them seen just once; the ten biggest clones take up about 8%. The receptor was derived from a man between 18 and 35 years old in good health and CMV-seropositive. The sample was PBMCs. The chain uses TRBV6-5 and TRBJ2-5; D is possibly TRBD2 (5 bases). The DNA of the CDR3 is TGTGCCAGCAGTTACTCATCCGGGGACCAAGAGACCCAGTACTTC. The encoded protein is CASSYSSGDQETQYF.